The next 20 T cell receptor beta chains were all read from a single sample in a study of T-cell memory formation after mild COVID-19. TCRdb re-derived calls from the 5' RACE reads in MiXCR, one entry per CDR3 protein. The sample lists roughly 410,000 distinct CDR3 sequences, approximately 24% occurring once. The sequenced sample consisted of PBMCs or a T cell subset sorted from them (not recorded which). These receptors all come from an adult woman who had mild COVID-19 (a few samples of this study predate the infection). Cell type and time point are not known.

This rearrangement joins TRBV2 to TRBJ1-4; D uncertain. From germline, CDR1 is SNHLY and CDR2 FYNNEI. The CDR3 runs 12 residues. The ends were cut back, 7 bases at V and 4 bases at J, with 7 bases in the middle. The CDR3 nucleotides are TGTGCCAGCATGGACCTTAATGAAAAACTGTTTTTT. Its translation is CASMDLNEKLFF. The full variable domain, completed using reference TRBV2 and TRBJ1-4, is EPEVTQTPSHQVTQMGQEVILRCVPISNHLYFYWYRQILGQKVEFLVSFYNNEISEKSEIFDDQFSVERPDGSNFTLKIRSTKLEDSAMYFCASMDLNEKLFFGSGTQLSVL.

The gene calls are TRBV7-2 and TRBJ1-1, with a possible D match to TRBD1 (5 bases). V was cut by 5 bases and J by 2 bases, with 15 bases left in between. From germline, CDR1 is SGHTA and CDR2 FQGNSA. This CDR3 is 15 amino acids long. Here the CDR3 DNA reads TGTGCCAGCAGCGGGGGGACTGGGGTTAACACTGAAGCTTTCTTT. This codes for CASSGGTGVNTEAFF.

This clonotype was seen more than once but under ten times. J is TRBJ2-7 and V is TRBV6-6; D perhaps matches TRBD1 (6 bases). Germline V gives CDR1 MNHNY, CDR2 SVGAGI (reference sequence). V lost 10 bases and J 5 bases, leaving 15 bases between the germline ends. This CDR3 is 12 amino acids long. The CDR3 region is CATNKGVHEQYF. CDR3 sequence (DNA): TGTGCCACCAACAAGGGGGTCCACGAGCAGTACTTC.

This clonotype turned up a few times. The chain joins TRBV30 to TRBJ2-1; 10 bases map to TRBD2. CDR1 and CDR2 (germline): GTSNPN, SVGIG (reference sequence). Trimming at V came to 1 base and at J to 1 base, leaving 4 bases not matched to a gene. The CDR3 is 16 amino acids. CDR3 amino acids: CAWSGGLALSYNEQFF. The CDR3, as DNA: TGTGCCTGGAGTGGGGGACTAGCGCTTTCCTACAATGAGCAGTTCTTC. The whole variable domain, filled in from reference TRBV30 and TRBJ2-1, reads SQTIHQWPATLVQPVGSPLSLECTVEGTSNPNLYWYRQAAGRGLQLLFYSVGIGQISSEVPQNLSASRPQDRQFILSSKKLLLSDSGFYLCAWSGGLALSYNEQFFGPGTRLTVL.

The rearrangement uses TRBV7-2 and TRBJ2-6; D gene uncertain. Trimming pared 4 bases from V and 0 bases from J, leaving 13 bases between. Germline V gene lookup returns CDR1 SGHTA and CDR2 FQGNSA. This CDR3 is built from 17 residues. For the CDR3, the DNA is TGTGCCAGCAGCTCCCCCGCGGAAGGCTCTGGGGCCAACGTCCTGACTTTC. Protein sequence: CASSSPAEGSGANVLTF.

This clonotype has just a few counts. The chain's CDR3 is CASSLGGVLTDTQYF. CDR3 bases: TGTGCCAGCAGCTTAGGCGGCGTACTCACAGATACGCAGTATTTT. V is TRBV7-3 and J is TRBJ2-3; D unclear. The CDR3 consists of 15 residues. V lost 2 bases, J lost 2 bases, and 11 bases lay in between. The germline CDR1 and CDR2 sequences are SGHTA and FQGTGA.

This clonotype was observed a handful of times. Because it lacks the conserved phenylalanine or tryptophan at the end, this CDR3 is likely a read error. The limits of the CDR3 on the DNA are not certain, so only TCRdb's listed CDR3 is given. V gene TRBV12-3 or TRBV12-4 combines with J gene TRBJ1-1. The CDR3 is 12 residues long, counting both termini. The CDR3 here is CASSFAGNPEFL.

The chain links TRBV12-3 or TRBV12-4 to TRBJ2-1; possible D gene TRBD2, 7 bases. Trimming stripped 1 base from V and 8 bases from J, with 18 bases between. The CDR3 has 16 residues. The CDR3 nucleotides are TGTGCCAGCAGTTTAGGGTCGGGGGGCTCGAGTGATGAGCAGTTCTTC. Translated, it gives CASSLGSGGSSDEQFF.

This clonotype came up a few times. J is TRBJ1-2 and V is TRBV4-2, with TRBD1 identical over 7 bases. The CDR3 is 15 amino acids. V dropped 2 bases and J dropped 3; count of bases not matched to a gene: 6. CDR1 is LGHNA and CDR2 is YNFKEQ in the germline V gene. This chain's CDR3 is CASSQLGQEDYGYTF. The DNA for the CDR3 is TGTGCCAGCAGCCAACTTGGACAGGAGGACTATGGCTACACCTTC.

The CDR3 DNA sequence: TGTGCCAGCAGCTCTCCTAGCCCCCCCTACGAGCAGTACTTC. Translating it yields CASSSPSPPYEQYF. This sequence joins TRBV7-9 and TRBJ2-7, with D perhaps matching TRBD2 (5 bases). Germline V lookup: CDR1 SEHNR, CDR2 FQNEAQ (reference sequence). Trimming removed 4 bases from V and 2 bases from J, with 12 bases in between. The CDR3 loop spans 14 amino acids.

The chain combines TRBV6-2 or TRBV6-3 with TRBJ1-1; tentative D call: TRBD1 (5 bases). Germline CDR1 MNHEY, CDR2 SVGEGT. Trimming took off 6 bases at V and 4 bases at J, with 15 bases between the two ends. There are 14 residues in the CDR3. The DNA for the CDR3 is TGTGCCAGCAGCCCGGGAGGGGCGTTCACTGAAGCTTTCTTT. It specifies CASSPGGAFTEAFF.

The chain has TRBV14 and TRBJ2-7; 10 nucleotides match TRBD1. The germline CDR1 and CDR2 sequences are SGHDN and FVKESK. This CDR3 region has 14 residues. Trimming took 5 bases from V and 2 from J; bases not matched to a gene: 3. CDR3 in amino acids: CASSYDRGPYEQYF. CDR3 bases: TGTGCCAGCAGCTACGACAGGGGGCCCTACGAGCAGTACTTC.

J is TRBJ2-4 and V is TRBV21-1; the tabulated D call, TRBD2, remains unverified against the DNA. TRBV21-1 is described as a pseudogene. The CDR3 is 17 residues long. The CDR3 DNA is TGTGCCAGCAGCAAAGGAGTAATAGCGGGGAGCGGAAACATTCAGTACTTC. Its translation is CASSKGVIAGSGNIQYF.

The chain carries TRBV12-3 or TRBV12-4 and TRBJ1-1; D gene uncertain. V lost 2 bases to trimming and J lost 6 bases, with 16 bases between them. The CDR3 totals 15 residues. The CDR3 region has the DNA TGTGCCAGCAGTTTAAGGCCCTCCGTAGCTGCTGAAGCTTTCTTT. Amino acids: CASSLRPSVAAEAFF.

The sample holds many counts of this clonotype. The chain uses TRBV6-5 and TRBJ2-5, with 16 bases fitting TRBD2. CDR3 size: 16 residues. With 6 bases clipped from V and 4 bases from J, the junction kept 5 bases outside the gene matches. Looked up from germline, CDR1 is MNHEY and CDR2 is SVGAGI. CDR3 sequence (DNA): TGTGCCAGCAGCCCGGGGACTAGCGGGGGGGTAGAGACCCAGTACTTC. It encodes CASSPGTSGGVETQYF.

The chain employs TRBV15 and TRBJ1-2, with D hard to call. This CDR3 has 14 residues. Germline loops: CDR1 LNHNV, CDR2 YYDKDF (reference sequence). With 6 bases removed from V and 8 bases from J, the gap between germline ends came to 19 bases. CDR3 residues: CATSLRHVSGGYTF. The CDR3 region has the DNA TGTGCCACCAGTCTACGACACGTTTCTGGGGGCTACACCTTC.

The J gene is TRBJ1-4, the V gene TRBV20-1; possibly TRBD1 for D (5 bases). The germline V gene has CDR1 DFQATT and CDR2 SNEGSKA (reference sequence). The CDR3 runs to 15 residues. The V end was cut by 1 base, the J end by 4 bases, with 13 bases between. CDR3 amino acids: CSARVGRVYNEKLFF. The CDR3 DNA reads TGCAGTGCTAGAGTGGGCAGGGTTTATAATGAAAAACTGTTTTTT.

This clonotype was seen a few times. The chain joins TRBV29-1 to TRBJ1-1; TRBD1 matches at 8 bases. The CDR3 runs 14 residues. The germline V gene encodes CDR1 SQVTM and CDR2 ANQGSEA. With V trimmed by 7 bases and J by 6 bases, 13 bases remained unmatched. CDR3 region: CSALPGTGLAEAFF. The CDR3 coding sequence is TGCAGCGCCCTTCCCGGGACAGGTTTGGCTGAAGCTTTCTTT.

This clonotype was observed a handful of times. The chain is built from TRBV5-1 and TRBJ2-3, with no clear D. In germline, CDR1 is SGHRS, CDR2 YFSETQ. The CDR3 is 16 residues long. V lost 0 bases, J lost 1 base, and 12 bases lay in between. The CDR3 nucleotides read TGCGCCAGCAGCTTGGGATCGTCTGAGGGCACAGATACGCAGTATTTT. It translates to CASSLGSSEGTDTQYF. Full variable domain (rest looked up from reference TRBV5-1 and TRBJ2-3): KAGVTQTPRYLIKTRGQQVTLSCSPISGHRSVSWYQQTPGQGLQFLFEYFSETQRNKGNFPGRFSGRQFSNSRSEMNVSTLELGDSALYLCASSLGSSEGTDTQYFGPGTRLTVL.

The V and J genes are TRBV20-1 and TRBJ2-5, with TRBD2 as a possible D gene (5 bases). The germline V and J ends were trimmed by 3 bases and 3 bases, with 11 bases remaining between them. Germline V gene lookup returns CDR1 DFQATT and CDR2 SNEGSKA (reference sequence). This CDR3 has 13 amino acids. This CDR3 reads CSASQLVEETQYF. CDR3 DNA: TGCAGTGCTAGTCAACTAGTGGAAGAGACCCAGTACTTC.